One sample yielded the 19 T cell receptor beta chains listed below, sequenced in a study of T-cell reconstitution after alpha-beta-depleted transplantation in children. The study, taken as a whole, reports: From newly produced T cells came most of the T-cell counts and diversity one year after transplant.

These TCRs' antigens remain unknown. Preparing the TCRbeta library involved the use of unique molecular identifiers. Via MiXCR, TCRdb re-called the PCR reads, giving one row per CDR3 protein. Here the sample spans about 300,000 distinct CDR3 sequences, around 7.1% being singletons. This sample comprised peripheral blood, obtained 360 days after TCRalphabeta/CD19-depleted stem cell transplant. These receptors were obtained from a female patient between 2 and 15 years old who had a stem cell transplant for Fanconi anemia, so the T cells may come from the graft donor.

The rearrangement uses TRBV7-3 and TRBJ1-4; D call uncertain. The CDR3 consists of 15 residues. Per germline, CDR1 SGHTA and CDR2 FQGTGA. V lost 2 bases, J lost 0 bases, and 7 bases lay in between. DNA for the CDR3: TGTGCCAGCAGCTTATACAGTGCAACTAATGAAAAACTGTTTTTT. Protein: CASSLYSATNEKLFF. Filled out from reference TRBV7-3 and TRBJ1-4, the complete variable domain reads GAGVSQTPSNKVTEKGKYVELRCDPISGHTALYWYRQSLGQGPEFLIYFQGTGAADDSGLPNDRFFAVRPEGSVSTLKIQRTERGDSAVYLCASSLYSATNEKLFFGSGTQLSVL.

On this clonotype: Possible read error: a much larger clone is one base away. V is TRBV7-9 and J is TRBJ1-5; 8 bases match TRBD1. V was clipped by 4 bases and J by 6 bases; unmatched bases: 2. The germline gives CDR1 SEHNR, CDR2 FQNEAQ (reference sequence). This CDR3 is built from 13 residues. DNA of the CDR3: TGTGCCAGCAGCTCCCAGGGGGCTCAGCCCCAGCATTTT. Translated: CASSSQGAQPQHF.

As concerns this clonotype: Given a much more abundant clone one base away, this may be a read error. This likely comes from a read error, as the CDR3 has no conserved phenylalanine or tryptophan at its end. The chain combines TRBV10-3 with TRBJ2-3, with D hard to call. Trimming took off 8 bases at V and 2 bases at J, with 11 bases between the two ends. The CDR3 runs to 13 residues. The germline CDR1 and CDR2 sequences are ENHRY and SYGVKD. The CDR3 is CAIAAGATDTQYV. DNA of the CDR3: TGTGCCATCGCGGCAGGCGCCACAGATACGCAGTATGTT.

This clonotype was recorded a few times. This chain joins TRBV4-3 and TRBJ1-6; D may be TRBD1 (5 bases). Germline lookup yields CDR1 LGHNA and CDR2 YSLEER. The length of the CDR3 is 13 residues. V was trimmed by 1 base and J by 9 bases, leaving 7 bases between them. The CDR3 protein is CASSQAGFSPLHF. In DNA form, the CDR3 reads TGCGCCAGCAGCCAAGCAGGGTTTTCACCCCTCCACTTT.

The chain joins TRBV15 to TRBJ1-3; D uncertain. CDR3 size: 13 residues. V lost 0 bases and J 11 bases, leaving 11 bases between the germline ends. The germline gives CDR1 LNHNV, CDR2 YYDKDF (reference sequence). The CDR3 region has the DNA TGTGCCACCAGCAGAGATCTTACGGGCTCCATATATTTT. Protein product: CATSRDLTGSIYF.

This clonotype came up many times. The gene calls are TRBV6-2 or TRBV6-3 and TRBJ2-3, with D unresolved. The CDR3 has 12 amino acids. The V end lost 6 bases, the J end lost 3 bases, and 7 bases lay between the germline ends. CDR1 and CDR2 (germline): MNHEY, SVGEGT. CDR3 residues: CASRTRTDTQYF. The DNA of the CDR3 is TGTGCCAGCAGAACCCGAACAGATACGCAGTATTTT.

This clonotype has more than one count but fewer than ten. Here the CDR3 reads CASSQDRSPRGRLRASTDTQYF. For the CDR3, the DNA is TGTGCCAGCAGCCAAGATCGATCGCCCAGAGGAAGGCTACGGGCCAGCACAGATACGCAGTATTTT. V gene TRBV14 combines with J gene TRBJ2-3; D remains unclear. The germline V gene encodes CDR1 SGHDN and CDR2 FVKESK. This CDR3 comprises 22 residues. V was pared by 0 bases and J by 0 bases, with 28 bases between.

This clonotype was seen ten or more times. This chain connects TRBV7-9 to TRBJ2-3, with 10 positions matching TRBD1. The germline V gene encodes CDR1 SEHNR and CDR2 FQNEAQ (reference sequence). The CDR3 covers 16 residues. Trimming took 3 bases from V and 6 from J; bases not matched to a gene: 9. The CDR3 reads CASSFGRDRGKDTQYF. DNA for the CDR3: TGTGCCAGCAGCTTTGGCCGGGACAGGGGTAAGGATACGCAGTATTTT.

This clonotype has a count of ten or more. J is TRBJ2-3 and V is TRBV7-8; 7 bases are a match to TRBD2. The junction had 14 bases not matched to a gene; V was cut back by 0 bases and J by 2 bases. Germline V gives CDR1 SGHVS, CDR2 FQNEAQ. The CDR3 has 19 residues. CDR3 in DNA: TGTGCCAGCAGCTTAGCATCCGTCGCGGGAGCACACAACACAGATACGCAGTATTTT. This sequence encodes CASSLASVAGAHNTDTQYF.

This clonotype has a count of ten or more. The chain links TRBV5-5 to TRBJ2-1; D is perhaps TRBD1 or TRBD2 (5 bases each). V lost 6 bases, J lost 2 bases, and 15 bases lay in between. CDR3 length equals 15 residues. Germline lookup yields CDR1 SGHKS and CDR2 YYEKEE (reference sequence). CDR3 sequence: CASKWDPYPYNEQFF. CDR3 sequence (DNA): TGTGCCAGCAAGTGGGACCCTTACCCCTACAATGAGCAGTTCTTC.

The chain uses TRBV3-1 and TRBJ2-1, with TRBD2 as a possible D gene (7 bases). V lost 11 bases, J lost 6 bases, and 23 bases lay in between. This CDR3 region has 15 residues. Germline lookup yields CDR1 LGHDT and CDR2 YNNKEL (reference sequence). In DNA, the CDR3 is TGTGCCTGCTGCAAAGAGATCCGGGGGGCCAATGAGCAGTTCTTC. It translates to CACCKEIRGANEQFF.

The rearrangement uses TRBV12-3 or TRBV12-4 and TRBJ2-1; TRBD2 matches at 8 bases. V was pared by 6 bases and J by 8 bases, with 9 bases of the junction left unmatched. The CDR3 length is 14 residues. CDR3 residues: CASRFSGTFYEQFF. The CDR3 coding sequence is TGTGCCAGCAGGTTTAGCGGGACTTTCTATGAGCAGTTCTTC.

This clonotype has a handful of counts. The rearrangement links TRBV28 to TRBJ1-2; 8 positions match TRBD1. V lost 1 base and J lost 6; bases outside the gene matches: 7. Germline assignment: CDR1 MDHEN and CDR2 SYDVKM. This CDR3 has 15 residues. The CDR3 protein is CASSLYGGQDHGYTF. CDR3 nucleotides: TGTGCCAGCAGTTTATATGGGGGACAGGACCATGGCTACACCTTC.

This clonotype was found many times. The chain employs TRBV12-3 or TRBV12-4 and TRBJ2-5; D gene uncertain. V shed 5 bases and J shed 3 bases, with 10 bases lying between them. CDR3 length equals 13 residues. CDR3 bases: TGTGCCAGCAGTGCGAAACTAAAAGAGACCCAGTACTTC. Its translation is CASSAKLKETQYF.

This clonotype was seen at least ten times. The chain couples TRBV7-2 to TRBJ2-7; D gene ambiguous. The V gene lost 2 bases and the J gene lost 2 bases, with 4 bases spanning the gap. The germline CDR1 and CDR2 sequences are SGHTA and FQGNSA. CDR3 length: 12 amino acids. CDR3 nucleotides: TGTGCCAGCAGCTTAAGCACCTACGAGCAGTACTTC. Protein sequence: CASSLSTYEQYF.

This clonotype was found many times. The rearrangement uses TRBV15 and TRBJ1-2; D unresolved. V gave up 1 base and J gave up 7 bases, with 19 bases separating them. CDR1 and CDR2 (germline): LNHNV, YYDKDF (reference sequence). This CDR3 has 16 amino acids. The CDR3, as DNA: TGTGCCACCAGCAGAGTTACTGGGGTAGGCGGGTTTGGCTACACCTTC. Its protein is CATSRVTGVGGFGYTF. Together with reference TRBV15 and TRBJ1-2, the CDR3 gives the full variable domain: DAMVIQNPRYQVTQFGKPVTLSCSQTLNHNVMYWYQQKSSQAPKLLFHYYDKDFNNEADTPDNFQSRRPNTSFCFLDIRSPGLGDTAMYLCATSRVTGVGGFGYTFGSGTRLTVV.

On this clonotype: Since a much larger clone is just one base distant, this may be a read error. The V gene is TRBV6-6, the J gene TRBJ2-1; D call uncertain. This CDR3 has 13 residues. Germline CDR1 reads MNHNY; CDR2 reads SVGAGI (reference sequence). V lost 5 bases, J lost 7 bases, and 12 bases lay in between. The CDR3 region has the DNA TGTGCCAGCAGTCAGCACAATATGAATGAGCAGTTCTTC. Translation gives CASSQHNMNEQFF.

This clonotype was detected ten times or more. This rearrangement joins TRBV20-1 to TRBJ2-7; 11 positions match TRBD2. The CDR3 covers 14 residues. V trimming: 0 bases; J trimming: 2 bases; junction bases outside the gene matches: 0. CDR1 is DFQATT, CDR2 SNEGSKA, per germline (reference sequence). This chain's CDR3 is CSARDSGRAYEQYF. The CDR3 DNA reads TGCAGTGCTAGAGATAGCGGGAGGGCCTACGAGCAGTACTTC.

The CDR3 DNA follows: TGCGCCAGCAGCGTCGGACTAGCGGGGGGGACAGATACGCAGTATTTT. This encodes CASSVGLAGGTDTQYF. V is TRBV5-1 and J is TRBJ2-3; 15 bases align to TRBD2. The germline CDR1 and CDR2 sequences are SGHRS and YFSETQ. The CDR3 spans 16 residues. The ends lost 4 bases at V and 3 bases at J; junction bases unmatched: 3.